The source of this TCR beta chain is a study of T-cell reconstitution after alpha-beta-depleted transplantation in children. This clonotype was detected many times. This CDR3 is built from 14 residues. With 2 bases removed from V and 5 bases from J, the gap between germline ends came to 12 bases. For TCRbeta, the library was prepared with unique molecular identifiers. Via MiXCR, TCRdb re-called the PCR reads, giving one row per CDR3 protein. The data hold roughly 220,000 distinct CDR3 sequences, with around 7.7% observed a single time. The input for sequencing was PBMCs, mostly from graft donor cells, taken 360 days after TCRalphabeta/CD19-depleted stem cell transplant. The rearrangement uses TRBV12-3 or TRBV12-4 and TRBJ2-5; D might be TRBD1 (5 bases). The clonotype originates from a male patient aged 2-10 years who had a stem cell transplant for acute myeloid leukemia, so the T cells may come from the graft donor. CDR3 sequence: CASSLQGRRETQYF. The CDR3 bases are TGTGCCAGCAGTTTACAGGGCCGGCGGGAGACCCAGTACTTC.